These 30 T cell receptor beta chains originate from one sample sequenced in a study of blood T cell repertoires in COVID-19. Assay used: immunoSEQ multiplex PCR; TCRdb lists only in-frame clones, some missing. Here the sample spans approximately 140,000 clones, roughly 87% being singletons. Specimen: peripheral blood. Receptors originate from an older woman with active or convalescent COVID-19.

The gene calls are TRBV9 and TRBJ2-5; TRBD2 might be the D (7 bases). Germline values: CDR1 SGDLS, CDR2 YYNGEE. The CDR3 is 15 residues long. Deletions cut 0 bases from V and 4 bases from J, with 13 bases between. The CDR3 bases are TGTGCCAGCAGCGTAGGAGAGGCGGGGGCAGAGACCCAGTACTTC. Its protein is CASSVGEAGAETQYF.

The table lists this clone with a count of one. The V gene is TRBV19, the J gene TRBJ2-7; possibly TRBD2 for D (5 bases). CDR1 LNHDA and CDR2 SQIVND come from the germline V gene (reference sequence). There are 13 residues in the CDR3. V was pared by 2 bases and J by 7 bases, with 12 bases between. CDR3 nucleotides: TGTGCCAGTAGTATAACTTCGGGGAAGGAGCAGTACTTC. Protein sequence: CASSITSGKEQYF.

The chain recombines TRBV6-5 with TRBJ1-6, with TRBD1 matching 7 bases. The CDR3 runs 15 residues. The germline V gene has CDR1 MNHEY and CDR2 SVGAGI. V was pared by 2 bases and J by 13 bases, with 11 bases of the junction left unmatched. In DNA, the CDR3 is TGTGCCAGCAGTTACGGGACAGTGACCTCGTTCCCCCTCCACTTT. This encodes CASSYGTVTSFPLHF.

The chain links TRBV2 to TRBJ1-1; a possible D gene is TRBD1 (5 bases). This CDR3 is 13 amino acids long. Germline V CDR1 and CDR2: SNHLY, FYNNEI. V was pared by 5 bases and J by 2 bases, with 9 bases between. The CDR3 bases are TGTGCCAGCAGTCGGGGGTTAAACACTGAAGCTTTCTTT. It encodes CASSRGLNTEAFF.

The gene calls are TRBV30 and TRBJ2-7; 7 nucleotides match TRBD1. V lost 1 base and J lost 2; bases outside the gene matches: 2. CDR3 length: 13 residues. Germline V gives CDR1 GTSNPN, CDR2 SVGIG (reference sequence). The CDR3 sequence is CAWSADRAYEQYF. The DNA for the CDR3 is TGTGCCTGGAGTGCTGACAGGGCCTACGAGCAGTACTTC.

The rearrangement uses TRBV5-4 and TRBJ1-2; a possible D gene is TRBD1 (6 bases). With 0 bases removed from V and 3 bases from J, the gap between germline ends came to 12 bases. The CDR3 extends over 15 amino acids. Germline assignment: CDR1 SGHNT and CDR2 YYREEE (reference sequence). The CDR3 here is CASSLDQGQYYGYTF. Here the CDR3 DNA reads TGTGCCAGCAGCTTGGACCAGGGGCAGTACTATGGCTACACCTTC. Supplemented by reference TRBV5-4 and TRBJ1-2, the full variable domain reads ETGVTQSPTHLIKTRGQQVTLRCSSQSGHNTVSWYQQALGQGPQFIFQYYREEENGRGNFPPRFSGLQFPNYSSELNVNALELDDSALYLCASSLDQGQYYGYTFGSGTRLTVV.

The gene calls are TRBV5-1 and TRBJ1-2; D gene uncertain. Germline V gene lookup returns CDR1 SGHRS and CDR2 YFSETQ. This CDR3 has 14 amino acids. V lost 0 bases and J lost 7, with 13 bases in between. CDR3 protein: CASSLEPGGSGYTF. CDR3 sequence (DNA): TGCGCCAGCAGCTTGGAGCCGGGCGGGTCTGGCTACACCTTC.

V gene TRBV10-3 combines with J gene TRBJ1-1; 7 bases fit TRBD1. The CDR3 has 14 residues. Trimming removed 5 bases from V and 6 bases from J; junction bases left unmatched: 9. The germline CDR1 and CDR2 sequences are ENHRY and SYGVKD. CDR3 residues: CAISKDRLEAEAFF. The CDR3 nucleotides read TGTGCCATCAGTAAGGACAGGTTAGAGGCTGAAGCTTTCTTT.

V is TRBV3-1 (or the pseudogene TRBV3-2) and J is TRBJ1-4; unclear D gene. There are 14 residues in the CDR3. Trimming took off 7 bases at V and 7 bases at J, with 16 bases between the two ends. Germline V gives CDR1 LGHDT, CDR2 YNNKEL (reference sequence). CDR3 DNA: TGTGCCAGCAACCAGAGCGGGTTTATTGAAAAACTGTTTTTT. Translated: CASNQSGFIEKLFF.

The gene calls are TRBV5-1 and TRBJ1-2; 10 bases align to TRBD1. V lost 4 bases to trimming and J lost 6 bases; unmatched junction nucleotides: 6. There are 14 residues in the CDR3. The V gene's germline CDR1 is SGHRS and CDR2 YFSETQ. Here the CDR3 reads CASSHGQGVDGYTF. The CDR3 DNA sequence: TGCGCCAGCAGCCACGGACAGGGGGTCGATGGCTACACCTTC.

The V gene is TRBV18, the J gene TRBJ1-5; TRBD1 matches 7 bases. The CDR3 spans 14 residues. Trimming at V came to 3 bases and at J to 5 bases, leaving 4 bases not matched to a gene. Per the germline V gene, CDR1 is KGHSH and CDR2 is LQKENI. The CDR3: CASSPRQGYQPQHF. The CDR3, as DNA: TGTGCCAGCTCACCGCGACAGGGTTATCAGCCCCAGCATTTT.

The chain employs TRBV6-2 or TRBV6-3 and TRBJ1-4, with D perhaps matching TRBD1 (5 bases). This CDR3 spans 16 amino acids. The V and J ends lost 5 bases and 3 bases respectively, with 16 bases between them. Per germline, CDR1 MNHEY and CDR2 SVGEGT. The CDR3 DNA sequence: TGTGCCAGCAGTCCCGGACACGACACACCTAATGAAAAACTGTTTTTT. Encoded protein: CASSPGHDTPNEKLFF.

CDR3 residues: CASSDDRSSYNEQFF. For the CDR3, the DNA is TGTGCCAGCAGTGACGACAGGAGCTCCTACAATGAGCAGTTCTTC. This sequence joins TRBV2 and TRBJ2-1, with D possibly matching TRBD1 (6 bases). CDR3 length equals 15 residues. Germline V lookup: CDR1 SNHLY, CDR2 FYNNEI. Trimming cost V 3 bases and J 0 bases, with 9 bases left between them.

The J gene is TRBJ1-3, the V gene TRBV6-6; perhaps TRBD1 as D (6 bases). The CDR3 totals 15 residues. The V gene's germline CDR1 is MNHNY and CDR2 SVGAGI (reference sequence). V was shortened by 6 bases and J by 7 bases, with 19 bases between the two germline ends. The CDR3 region is CASSTTGSGRNTIYF. CDR3 coding DNA: TGTGCCAGCAGCACGACAGGAAGCGGCCGGAACACCATATATTTT.

In this sample, this clone turned up a few times. V usage is TRBV10-3 and J usage is TRBJ1-1, with 7 positions matching TRBD1. The CDR3 loop spans 14 amino acids. The ends lost 7 bases at V and 0 bases at J; junction bases unmatched: 5. Germline lookup yields CDR1 ENHRY and CDR2 SYGVKD. The CDR3 sequence is CAINLQGMNTEAFF. The CDR3 region has the DNA TGTGCCATCAACTTACAGGGGATGAACACTGAAGCTTTCTTT.

The chain recombines TRBV12-5 with TRBJ1-5, with D perhaps TRBD1 (5 bases). Trimming took off 3 bases at V and 2 bases at J, with 14 bases between the two ends. Germline CDR1 is LGHNT and CDR2 is FRNRAP. The CDR3 totals 16 residues. In nucleotides, the CDR3 is TGTGCTAGTGGTTTTCTTGGGGCTGGTCGCAATCAGCCCCAGCATTTT. Protein product: CASGFLGAGRNQPQHF.

The chain links TRBV5-1 to TRBJ2-3; D possibly corresponds to TRBD2 (5 bases). The V and J ends lost 4 bases and 0 bases respectively, with 12 bases between them. Looked up from germline, CDR1 is SGHRS and CDR2 is YFSETQ. CDR3 length equals 15 residues. CDR3 in DNA: TGCGCCAGCAGCGTTACCGGGGATAGCACAGATACGCAGTATTTT. Amino acid sequence: CASSVTGDSTDTQYF.

The chain combines TRBV2 with TRBJ2-3; 7 bases fit TRBD1. This CDR3 is 14 amino acids long. Per germline, CDR1 SNHLY and CDR2 FYNNEI. V dropped 6 bases and J dropped 0; count of bases not matched to a gene: 3. The CDR3 nucleotides are TGTGCCAGCAGAAGACAGGGAAGCACAGATACGCAGTATTTT. Its protein product is CASRRQGSTDTQYF.

The rearrangement joins TRBV7-8 to TRBJ1-4, with a possible D match to TRBD1 (6 bases). CDR1 and CDR2 from the germline V gene are SGHVS and FQNEAQ. Trimming cost V 4 bases and J 5 bases, with 14 bases left between them. This CDR3 has 15 amino acids. Here the CDR3 reads CASSSYLGANEKLFF. Here the CDR3 DNA reads TGTGCCAGCAGCTCATATCTGGGGGCGAATGAAAAACTGTTTTTT. Combining the CDR3 with reference TRBV7-8 and TRBJ1-4 gives the whole variable domain GAGVSQSPRYKVAKRGQDVALRCDPISGHVSLFWYQQALGQGPEFLTYFQNEAQLDKSGLPSDRFFAERPEGSVSTLKIQRTQQEDSAVYLCASSSYLGANEKLFFGSGTQLSVL.

This clone was counted a single time. The chain recombines TRBV12-3 or TRBV12-4 with TRBJ1-3; D remains unclear. The CDR3 totals 13 residues. The V end lost 5 bases, the J end lost 2 bases, and 7 bases lay between the germline ends. CDR3 protein: CASSPLTGNTIYF. Written as DNA, the CDR3 is TGTGCCAGCAGTCCGCTAACTGGAAACACCATATATTTT.

This chain connects TRBV2 to TRBJ2-2; a possible D gene is TRBD1 (6 bases). This CDR3 is 15 amino acids long. Per germline, CDR1 SNHLY and CDR2 FYNNEI. V lost 7 bases and J 1 base, leaving 13 bases between the germline ends. The CDR3 DNA reads as TGTGCCAGCAAACCGGGACACTTGAACACCGGGGAGCTGTTTTTT. Its translation is CASKPGHLNTGELFF.

On this clone: This same CDR3 is encoded by further DNA sequences in the sample. The rearrangement joins TRBV9 to TRBJ2-3; D is undetermined. The V gene lost 2 bases and the J gene lost 0 bases, with 10 bases spanning the gap. The CDR3 has 15 residues. From germline, CDR1 is SGDLS and CDR2 YYNGEE. CDR3 in amino acids: CASSVTRLSTDTQYF. The CDR3 DNA follows: TGTGCCAGCAGCGTTACGAGGCTTAGCACAGATACGCAGTATTTT.

The genes are TRBV19 and TRBJ1-6; a weak D match, TRBD1 (5 bases). V lost 10 bases and J 4 bases, leaving 14 bases between the germline ends. The CDR3 has 14 residues. The germline CDR1 and CDR2 sequences are LNHDA and SQIVND (reference sequence). The CDR3 sequence: CATAGGGYNSPLHF. As DNA, the CDR3 is TGTGCCACCGCCGGGGGGGGTTATAATTCACCCCTCCACTTT. The variable domain in full, completed from reference TRBV19 and TRBJ1-6, reads DGGITQSPKYLFRKEGQNVTLSCEQNLNHDAMYWYRQDPGQGLRLIYYSQIVNDFQKGDIAEGYSVSREKKESFPLTVTSAQKNPTAFYLCATAGGGYNSPLHFGNGTRLTVT.

The genes are TRBV30 and TRBJ1-5, with D unclear. V was clipped by 2 bases and J by 6 bases, with 11 bases between them. The CDR3 covers 13 residues. Germline values: CDR1 GTSNPN, CDR2 SVGIG (reference sequence). CDR3 protein: CAWSTGSSQPQHF. The CDR3 bases are TGTGCCTGGAGTACGGGGTCAAGTCAGCCCCAGCATTTT. The full variable domain, completed using reference TRBV30 and TRBJ1-5, is SQTIHQWPATLVQPVGSPLSLECTVEGTSNPNLYWYRQAAGRGLQLLFYSVGIGQISSEVPQNLSASRPQDRQFILSSKKLLLSDSGFYLCAWSTGSSQPQHFGDGTRLSIL.

Regarding this clone: The sample has other DNA sequences that encode this CDR3 too. The CDR3 DNA sequence: TGTGCCAGCAGTCAAGGAGGCGAGCAGTACTTC. Translation: CASSQGGEQYF. This rearrangement joins TRBV6-2 or TRBV6-3 to TRBJ2-7; possibly TRBD2 for D (5 bases). V shed 5 bases and J shed 6 bases, with 8 bases lying between them. Germline CDR1 MNHEY, CDR2 SVGEGT. CDR3 length equals 11 residues.

V is TRBV7-2 and J is TRBJ1-2; 8 nucleotides match TRBD1. Germline V gene data show CDR1 as SGHTA and CDR2 as FQGNSA. Unmatched junction bases numbered 8, after V lost 1 base and J lost 4 bases. This CDR3 is built from 16 residues. The chain's CDR3 is CASSLGDRLAVYGYTF. The CDR3 DNA follows: TGTGCCAGCAGCTTAGGGGACAGGTTGGCGGTCTATGGCTACACCTTC. Drawing the rest from reference TRBV7-2 and TRBJ1-2, the complete variable domain is GAGVSQSPSNKVTEKGKDVELRCDPISGHTALYWYRQSLGQGLEFLIYFQGNSAPDKSGLPSDRFSAERTGGSVSTLTIQRTQQEDSAVYLCASSLGDRLAVYGYTFGSGTRLTVV.

The chain carries TRBV13 and TRBJ1-2; D possibly corresponds to TRBD1 (5 bases). Germline assignment: CDR1 PRHDT and CDR2 FYEKMQ (reference sequence). V was cut by 0 bases and J by 7 bases, with 21 bases left in between. The CDR3 extends over 17 amino acids. The CDR3 DNA is TGTGCCAGCAGCTTAGGCTTCGAGTTGTCGGGGGTACCTGGCTACACCTTC. Its translation: CASSLGFELSGVPGYTF.

The chain combines TRBV5-5 with TRBJ2-4; TRBD1 is a possible D gene (6 bases). Trimming removed 3 bases from V and 4 bases from J, with 14 bases in between. This CDR3 contains 15 residues. The germline V gene encodes CDR1 SGHKS and CDR2 YYEKEE (reference sequence). CDR3 region: CASSSDSSLKNIQYF. The DNA for the CDR3 is TGTGCCAGCAGCTCGGACAGTAGCTTAAAAAACATTCAGTACTTC.

The V gene is TRBV19, the J gene TRBJ2-2, with a tentative D call TRBD1 (5 bases). This CDR3 is 12 amino acids long. V was cut by 9 bases and J by 1 base, with 6 bases left in between. Germline CDR1 LNHDA, CDR2 SQIVND (reference sequence). This chain's CDR3 is CASDRNTGELFF. For the CDR3, the DNA is TGTGCCAGCGACAGGAACACCGGGGAGCTGTTTTTT.

J is TRBJ2-1 and V is TRBV6-2 or TRBV6-3, with 8 bases lining up with TRBD1. The J segment lost 4 bases and the V segment lost 6 bases, leaving 14 bases of the junction unmatched. This CDR3 region has 17 residues. Per the germline V gene, CDR1 is MNHEY and CDR2 is SVGEGT. CDR3 sequence: CASSPETGTGLYNEQFF. The CDR3, as DNA: TGTGCCAGCAGCCCTGAAACCGGGACAGGTCTTTACAATGAGCAGTTCTTC.